The T cell receptor beta chain described here comes from a study of blood T cell repertoires in COVID-19. Study-wide background: COVID-19 samples from acute and convalescent phases originated in the United States, Italy and Spain.

CDR1 and CDR2 (germline): SEHNR, FQNEAQ (reference sequence). With V trimmed by 0 bases and J by 3 bases, 4 bases remained unmatched. This CDR3 spans 16 amino acids. In the authors' methods: Using reference gene primer amplification, nucleated cell counts were estimated. Some clones are missing from TCRdb's copy, which holds only in-frame ones; the method was immunoSEQ multiplex PCR. Clone size and the V and J calls come from that table; the DNA yielded D and trimming. This table has some 150,000 clones, 87% appearing once. The sample comprised peripheral blood. The TCR originated in a man in his fifties or sixties who had recovered from COVID-19. The chain recombines TRBV7-9 with TRBJ2-3; 9 bases agree with TRBD2. The CDR3 protein is CASSLAVAGETDTQYF. The CDR3 coding sequence is TGTGCCAGCAGCTTAGCTGTAGCGGGGGAGACAGATACGCAGTATTTT.